The 4 T cell receptor beta chains presented below share a single source sample, sequenced in a study of cytomegalovirus exposure and HLA in healthy donors. The primer mix had 60 Vbeta and 13 Jbeta primers. The protocol was immunoSEQ multiplex PCR, while the TCRdb copy is restricted to in-frame clones and leaves out a portion. The sample lists 200,000 or so clones, 84% occurring once. What was sequenced was PBMCs. The receptors were gathered from a boy aged 5 to 17 in good health and CMV-seronegative.

The V call is TRBV4-2, the J call TRBJ2-2; 12 bases agree with TRBD2. The germline V gene encodes CDR1 LGHNA and CDR2 YNFKEQ. The CDR3 extends over 20 amino acids. Germline trimming cut 1 base from V and 3 bases from J; bases unmatched to any gene: 12. The CDR3 region is CASSQVLRLAGAADTGELFF. CDR3 DNA: TGTGCCAGCAGCCAAGTTTTGCGACTAGCGGGAGCTGCGGACACCGGGGAGCTGTTTTTT.

This chain joins TRBV6-1 and TRBJ2-7; D not certain. Trimming left V 4 bases short and J 4 bases short, with 5 bases between. This CDR3 contains 11 residues. Germline V gene lookup returns CDR1 MNHNS and CDR2 SASEGT. CDR3: CASSGLYEQYF. The CDR3 nucleotides are TGTGCCAGCAGTGGTCTTTACGAGCAGTACTTC.

The rearrangement joins TRBV25-1 to TRBJ1-4; no firm D call. V was pared by 0 bases and J by 5 bases, with 10 bases between. This CDR3 contains 15 residues. Germline assignment: CDR1 MGHDK and CDR2 SYGVNS. The CDR3 reads CASSEYFGGNEKLFF. The CDR3 coding sequence is TGTGCCAGCAGTGAATATTTCGGAGGCAATGAAAAACTGTTTTTT.

The CDR3 nucleotides are TGCGCCAGCAGCAAGGAAGCGACAGGGGCCTTGGTTGGCTACACCTTC. Its protein is CASSKEATGALVGYTF. This sequence joins TRBV5-1 and TRBJ1-2, with 8 bases aligning to TRBD1. Germline lookup yields CDR1 SGHRS and CDR2 YFSETQ. The CDR3 totals 16 residues. The V and J ends lost 4 bases and 7 bases, in that order; junction bases with no gene match: 15.